The clone carrying this TCR beta chain was recorded many times. Its antigen is as yet unknown. The sample originates from a study of breast tumors, draining lymph nodes, adjacent tissues. Whole-study results and caveats: Compared with lymph nodes, tumors were less diverse; compared with nontumor tissue, more.

One entry per CDR3 protein results from TCRdb running MiXCR on the multiplex PCR reads. The repertoire holds under 80,000 distinct CDR3 sequences, with about 40% as singletons. This CDR3 is 15 amino acids long. With 1 base clipped from V and 11 bases from J, the junction kept 8 bases outside the gene matches. Germline V gene lookup returns CDR1 MNHNS and CDR2 SASEGT. The genes are TRBV6-1 and TRBJ2-5; 12 nucleotides line up with TRBD2. The TCR was taken from a female donor with breast cancer. Some clones in this sample may be carry-over from other donors' samples. The sequenced material came from breast tumor tissue. CDR3 in DNA: TGTGCCAGCAGTGAAGGGCTAGCGGGGGGGCAGCATCAGTACTTC. Translation: CASSEGLAGGQHQYF.